A single sample is the source of the 10 T cell receptor beta chains below, sequenced in a study of OX40 agonist ivuxolimab in advanced cancers. Sequencing was performed with immunoSEQ multiplex PCR; in TCRdb, only in-frame clones are kept and a portion is missing. The sample lists tens of thousands of clones, around 83% occurring once. Sequencing was performed on CD4+ or CD8+ T cells sorted from blood, taken in a trial of the OX40 agonist ivuxolimab. The source is an adult with an advanced solid tumor such as melanoma, head and neck, liver or kidney cancer.

The chain carries TRBV14 and TRBJ2-4, with a tentative D call TRBD1 (6 bases). CDR1 and CDR2 (germline): SGHDN, FVKESK. This CDR3 has 15 amino acids. Trimming left V 4 bases short and J 7 bases short, with 17 bases between. The CDR3 sequence is CASSRLAGVSNIQYF. CDR3 bases: TGTGCCAGCAGCCGGTTGGCAGGGGTTTCGAACATTCAGTACTTC. The variable domain in full, completed from reference TRBV14 and TRBJ2-4, reads EAGVTQFPSHSVIEKGQTVTLRCDPISGHDNLYWYRRVMGKEIKFLLHFVKESKQDESGMPNNRFLAERTGGTYSTLKVQPAELEDSGVYFCASSRLAGVSNIQYFGAGTRLSVL.

The chain couples TRBV6-6 to TRBJ1-3; D is possibly TRBD1 (5 bases). CDR1 is MNHNY, CDR2 SVGAGI, per germline (reference sequence). There are 13 residues in the CDR3. V was clipped by 7 bases and J by 11 bases, with 18 bases between them. CDR3: CASTQSQRGAIYF. CDR3 in DNA: TGTGCCAGCACTCAATCCCAGCGGGGGGCCATATATTTT.

This clone has just a few counts. The J gene is TRBJ1-1, the V gene TRBV14, with 7 bases identical to TRBD1. CDR3 length: 14 residues. Germline CDR1 and CDR2: SGHDN and FVKESK. The V gene end was trimmed by 4 bases and the J gene end by 1 base; junction bases not matched to a gene: 3. The CDR3 sequence: CASSPWDRNTEAFF. The DNA of the CDR3 is TGTGCCAGCAGCCCCTGGGACAGGAACACTGAAGCTTTCTTT.

The chain uses TRBV28 and TRBJ2-7; a weak D match, TRBD2 (7 bases). This CDR3 region has 16 residues. Trimming stripped 5 bases from V and 2 bases from J, with 19 bases between. The germline V gene has CDR1 MDHEN and CDR2 SYDVKM. This chain's CDR3 is CASSALRGGKPYEQYF. In nucleotides, the CDR3 is TGTGCCAGCAGTGCCCTGAGGGGGGGGAAACCCTACGAGCAGTACTTC.

The chain carries TRBV6-7 and TRBJ1-2; possible D gene TRBD1, 6 bases. TRBV6-7 is noted as an ORF with a role that remains uncertain. The CDR3 spans 19 residues. V was cut by 0 bases and J by 1 base, with 21 bases left in between. CDR3 in DNA: TGTGCCAGCAGTTACTCCCTTGCTTCCCGGACAGCGGATAACTATGGCTACACCTTC. Amino acid sequence: CASSYSLASRTADNYGYTF.

This clone was found a few times. The J gene is TRBJ1-1, the V gene TRBV6-4; D may be TRBD1 (5 bases). V was shortened by 3 bases and J by 1 base, with 18 bases between the two germline ends. From germline, CDR1 is MRHNA and CDR2 SNTAGT. The CDR3 length is 17 residues. CDR3 protein: CASSERAMSRENTEAFF. The CDR3 nucleotides read TGTGCCAGCAGTGAAAGGGCCATGTCCAGGGAGAACACTGAAGCTTTCTTT.

The chain couples TRBV29-1 to TRBJ1-1; the D is unclear. The CDR3 is made up of 10 amino acids. The V end was cut by 4 bases, the J end by 5 bases, with 5 bases between. Per germline, CDR1 SQVTM and CDR2 ANQGSEA. The CDR3 region is CSVGATEAFF. The CDR3 DNA follows: TGCAGCGTTGGGGCGACTGAAGCTTTCTTT.

The chain employs TRBV9 and TRBJ2-3, with 10 bases lining up with TRBD2. The CDR3 consists of 16 residues. Germline assignment: CDR1 SGDLS and CDR2 YYNGEE. V was clipped by 0 bases and J by 0 bases; unmatched bases: 1. The CDR3 nucleotides read TGTGCCAGCAGCGTAGGGGGACTAGCGAGCACAGATACGCAGTATTTT. Amino acids: CASSVGGLASTDTQYF. Filled out from reference TRBV9 and TRBJ2-3, the complete variable domain reads DSGVTQTPKHLITATGQRVTLRCSPRSGDLSVYWYQQSLDQGLQFLIQYYNGEERAKGNILERFSAQQFPDLHSELNLSSLELGDSALYFCASSVGGLASTDTQYFGPGTRLTVL.

This clone came up once. The V and J genes are TRBV6-1 and TRBJ1-3; possible D gene TRBD1, 5 bases. The V gene's germline CDR1 is MNHNS and CDR2 SASEGT. This CDR3 contains 16 residues. Trimming shortened V by 0 bases and J by 3 bases, and 12 bases separated the two germline ends. The CDR3, as DNA: TGTGCCAGCAGTGAAGCGGGAGGGACCGTTGGAAACACCATATATTTT. It yields the protein CASSEAGGTVGNTIYF.

The gene calls are TRBV9 and TRBJ1-4; 7 positions agree with TRBD1. The CDR3 sequence is 16 residues long. Germline CDR1 and CDR2: SGDLS and YYNGEE. V shed 3 bases, J shed 7 bases, and the junction held 12 bases outside the gene matches. CDR3 nucleotide sequence: TGTGCCAGCAGCGGACAGGGAGGGGGGCTTGGTGAAAAACTGTTTTTT. Its translation is CASSGQGGGLGEKLFF. Supplemented by reference TRBV9 and TRBJ1-4, the full variable domain reads DSGVTQTPKHLITATGQRVTLRCSPRSGDLSVYWYQQSLDQGLQFLIQYYNGEERAKGNILERFSAQQFPDLHSELNLSSLELGDSALYFCASSGQGGGLGEKLFFGSGTQLSVL.